Listed here are 9 T cell receptor beta chains from one sample, sequenced in a study of cytomegalovirus exposure and HLA in healthy donors. Use of 60 Vbeta and 13 Jbeta primers characterized the PCR. Here immunoSEQ multiplex PCR was the method, and the copy in TCRdb shows in-frame clones only, minus some. The sample lists about 200,000 clones; approximately 78% were seen once. The sample was PBMCs. These receptors were taken from a woman aged 50 to 60 in good health and CMV-seropositive.

This clone occurred once. The chain is built from TRBV28 and TRBJ2-5, with 10 nucleotides matching TRBD1. Matching the DNA end better, TRBJ2-7 makes the J call doubtful. This CDR3 region has 13 residues. Germline V gene sequence: CDR1 MDHEN, CDR2 SYDVKM. CDR3 in DNA: TGTGCCAGTATCCCGGGACAGGGGTACGAGCAGTACTTC. Its protein product is CASIPGQGYEQYF.

This rearrangement joins TRBV5-6 to TRBJ1-2; a possible D gene is TRBD1 (5 bases). The CDR3 extends over 12 amino acids. V was cut by 4 bases and J by 4 bases, with 8 bases left in between. Germline assignment: CDR1 SGHDT and CDR2 YYEEEE. CDR3 nucleotide sequence: TGTGCCAGCAGCCCGGGACTCTATGGCTACACCTTC. Encoded protein: CASSPGLYGYTF.

This sequence joins TRBV7-9 and TRBJ1-1; D is uncertain. Germline assignment: CDR1 SEHNR and CDR2 FQNEAQ (reference sequence). V lost 1 base to trimming and J lost 0 bases, with 9 bases between them. The CDR3 consists of 15 residues. In nucleotides, the CDR3 is TGTGCCAGCAGCTTAGGGTCAGTCATGAACACTGAAGCTTTCTTT. Translating gives CASSLGSVMNTEAFF. The full variable domain, with the rest looked up from reference TRBV7-9 and TRBJ1-1, is DTGVSQNPRHKITKRGQNVTFRCDPISEHNRLYWYRQTLGQGPEFLTYFQNEAQLEKSRLLSDRFSAERPKGSFSTLEIQRTEQGDSAMYLCASSLGSVMNTEAFFGQGTRLTVV.

A note on this clone: At the DNA level, this CDR3 is encoded by other sequences in the same sample as well. This chain uses TRBV5-1 with TRBJ2-1; 9 bases agree with TRBD2. CDR1 and CDR2 from the germline V gene are SGHRS and YFSETQ. The CDR3 runs 14 residues. The J segment lost 10 bases and the V segment lost 5 bases, leaving 10 bases of the junction unmatched. The CDR3, as DNA: TGCGCCAGCAGTCCCGGGACTAGCTCTTTCGAGCAGTTCTTC. Translating gives CASSPGTSSFEQFF.

V usage is TRBV5-6 and J usage is TRBJ1-1, with 9 bases that match TRBD1. CDR1 and CDR2 (germline): SGHDT, YYEEEE. J gave up 4 bases and V 4 bases, and 5 bases lay outside the gene matches. The CDR3 covers 14 residues. Here the CDR3 reads CASSKGQGATEAFF. CDR3 DNA sequence: TGTGCCAGCAGCAAGGGACAGGGAGCCACTGAAGCTTTCTTT.

The chain combines TRBV7-3 with TRBJ1-1; unclear D gene. V was trimmed by 2 bases and J by 5 bases, leaving 15 bases between them. Germline V gene sequence: CDR1 SGHTA, CDR2 FQGTGA. There are 15 residues in the CDR3. The CDR3 DNA reads as TGTGCCAGCAGCTTACAAACGGCCAGAGGGACTGAAGCTTTCTTT. This codes for CASSLQTARGTEAFF. The full variable domain, in which reference TRBV7-3 and TRBJ1-1 provide the parts outside the CDR3, is GAGVSQTPSNKVTEKGKYVELRCDPISGHTALYWYRQSLGQGPEFLIYFQGTGAADDSGLPNDRFFAVRPEGSVSTLKIQRTERGDSAVYLCASSLQTARGTEAFFGQGTRLTVV.

This clone was detected only a few times. The CDR3 DNA reads TGCGCCAGCAGCCACGACCCAGGGGGCCATGCGCGCTCTTGGAACACCGGGGAGCTGTTTTTT. Translated, it gives CASSHDPGGHARSWNTGELFF. The chain combines TRBV4-3 with TRBJ2-2, with 8 bases aligning to TRBD1. CDR1 is LGHNA and CDR2 is YSLEER in the germline V gene. CDR3 length: 21 residues. Trimming at V came to 3 bases and at J to 1 base, leaving 19 bases not matched to a gene.

Worth noting for this clone: Germline and junction disagree at one end, which may indicate a read error. This chain connects TRBV6-4 to TRBJ2-6; D may be TRBD1 (5 bases). This CDR3 has 14 residues. Germline loops: CDR1 MRHNA, CDR2 SNTAGT. Here the CDR3 DNA reads TGTGCCAGCAGTAGCGAGTCTGGGGCCAACGGCCTGACTTTC. It encodes CASSSESGANGLTF.

The chain employs TRBV5-1 and TRBJ2-6, with 11 bases fitting TRBD1. The CDR3 runs 19 residues. CDR1 is SGHRS, CDR2 YFSETQ, per germline. Losses at the gene ends were 0 bases for V and 2 bases for J; bases not matched to a gene: 7. The CDR3 region has the DNA TGCGCCAGCAGCTTGGCCGGGACAGGGGGACTAACTGGGGCCAACGTCCTGACTTTC. Translating it yields CASSLAGTGGLTGANVLTF.